This section outlines one TCR beta chain sequence together with its context. The antigen it binds to is not known. Qualities for individual bases were not recorded, and no much larger clone is one base off. TCRbeta CDR3 regions were amplified from genomic DNA using the immunoSEQ Assay, a bias-controlled multiplex PCR. The original pipeline was this. The number of nucleated cells in each sample was estimated by amplification of reference gene primers within the assay. To quantify the absolute abundance of each unique TCRbeta CDR3 rearrangement, sequence reads were collapsed and filtered. For each sample, productive Simpson clonality was calculated by taking the square root of Simpson's diversity index across productive rearrangements. TCRdb's version of the immuneACCESS table is confined to in-frame rearrangements and falls short of the full clone set. An unresolved V gene accounts for under half of the shortfall where checked; the remainder is of unknown origin. Clone size and V and J calls were adopted from that table, with D and trimming inferred from the DNA. Recorded for this sample are about 250,000 clones; 86% of them occurred a single time. Of the sample, roughly 1.6% is held by the ten largest clones.

Samples from volunteer blood donors who had recovered from COVID-19 were contributed by a second Seattle source. Each collaborating institution followed its own protocols to collect whole blood in K2EDTA tubes. For TCRbeta analysis, collaborators shipped samples in one of three forms: frozen whole blood, isolated PBMCs, or DNA extracted from either of those sample types. The germline V gene specifies SGHTA as CDR1 and FQGNSA as CDR2. The CDR3 contains 17 residues, cysteine and phenylalanine counted. Of the read, only the CDR3 DNA is kept; its 51 bases are in frame from base 1. V trim: 4 bases; J trim: 0 bases; unmatched bases: 11. This entry belongs to a study of blood T cell repertoires in COVID-19 (TCRdb year 2020). In the study overall: Collaborator samples came from the United States, Italy and Spain and covered acute and convalescent phases of COVID-19. Deeply sampled blood TCRbeta repertoires from subjects exposed to, actively infected with, or recovered from COVID-19 were included in the dataset. The material from the prospective study consisted of cDNA or gDNA derived from T cells, B-cell-depleted T cells, or PBMCs. Sample metadata almost always included a de-identified subject ID, COVID-19 status, age in years and sex. The repertoires were released in a freely available public database intended as a resource for research on the immune response to SARS-CoV-2. The samples were drawn from the first 160 participants of the ongoing ImmuneRACE study and from more than 1,000 subjects provided by 6 global collaborators. Where available, HLA class I and class II types were taken from metadata supplied by the sample provider and were not determined by assay-based typing. Overall results and qualifications from the work: The amount of clinical and demographic metadata varied by source and participant and was provided uncurated.

This receptor was obtained from an older woman who had recovered from COVID-19. The sequence links TRBV7-2 to TRBJ1-1; 7 nucleotides in the junction match TRBD1. What was sequenced was peripheral blood. DNA sequence: TGTGCCAGCAGCTCTATTGGAGGGGACAGCTTGAACACTGAAGCTTTCTTT. This gives the protein CASSSIGGDSLNTEAFF.